This T cell receptor beta chain was obtained from a study of spatial heterogeneity in lung cancer (dated by TCRdb to the late 2010s). Broadly, across the study: Beta-chain transcripts were consistently detected in greater numbers than alpha-chain transcripts, which likely reflected higher beta-chain transcript abundance. In the raw uncorrected reads, each unique combination of TCR and UMI appeared more than ten times on average. At surgery, both alpha and beta chains were TCR-sequenced in 200 to 250 tumor regions, about 61 matched nontumor lung samples and just over 55 PBMC samples. The study quantitatively compared TCR alpha and beta repertoires across multiple tumor regions, matched nontumor lung and blood in non-small cell lung cancer. Nonsynonymous mutation counts, determined by whole-exome sequencing of tumor tissue, were related to TCR repertoire features. Points the paper makes about the study in general: Ubiquitous expanded tumor TCRs showed up in blood more often at tumor resection than at routine follow-up. Confirming at a functional level the hypothesis that regional TCRs recognize regional mutations was considered to require additional single-cell paired TCR alpha and beta sequencing.

The receptor library was made with 5' RACE. The run used a NextSeq 500. In the TCR library protocol, a unique molecular identifier was attached to each TCR cDNA molecule so that PCR and sequencing errors could be corrected. The original pipeline was this. TCR identification, UMI-based error correction and CDR3 extraction were all carried out with Decombinator tools. TCRs above a frequency of 2 per 1,000, corresponding to the top 1% of the tumor frequency distribution, were defined as expanded. Renyi diversity was calculated using the R vegan package after each repertoire was subsampled 100 times to 5,000 TCRs. CDR3 similarity networks were built from amino acid triplet string-kernel similarity, with CDR3s being connected when pairwise similarity was above 0.82. Clones were called with MiXCR by TCRdb after fastp trimmed the public reads at Q25, and only in-frame beta chains were retained. One record per CDR3 amino acid sequence lists the most common genes and DNA. These V and J calls rely on TCRdb rather than the paper's analysis. Within this sample are approximately 52,000 distinct CDR3 sequences, with less than 6% of them counted one time only. Of the sample, approximately 10% falls within the top ten clones.

According to the study, the label for this sample's time point signals: sample taken at primary tumor resection. Donors were around 69 patients with early-stage, untreated non-small cell lung cancer from the lung TRACERx cohort. Whole RNA extracted from tumor and nontumor lung tissue, or from cryopreserved PBMC samples, was used for TCR sequencing without cell sorting. Only patients with enough RNA available from two or more tumor regions were chosen for TCR sequencing. For CDR1 and CDR2, the germline V gene (reference sequence) lists MNHEY and SMNVEV. The CDR3, cysteine through phenylalanine, is 14 amino acids long. Only the CDR3 part of the read is kept: 42 bases, read in frame from the first base. Cut back by 4 bases and 7 bases, the V and J ends lie 13 bases apart. This clonotype was recorded at least ten times. The clone's antigen remains unknown. There are no base qualities to consult, and no much larger clone falls within one base.

Material: PBMCs, obtained at surgery. This clonotype was obtained from a male donor with early-stage non-small cell lung cancer. The chain couples TRBV27 to TRBJ2-2; the D gene is tentatively TRBD1 or TRBD2, each matching 5 bases. CDR3 loop: CASSWGPVDGELFF. The DNA sequence is TGTGCCAGCAGTTGGGGACCAGTGGACGGGGAGCTGTTTTTT.